Below are 23 T cell receptor beta chains sequenced from a single sample in a study of T-cell memory formation after mild COVID-19. In TCRdb, the 5' RACE reads were re-called with MiXCR into one record per CDR3 protein. The sample includes around 250,000 distinct CDR3 sequences, less than 20% of them seen just once. The material sequenced was PBMCs or a T cell subset sorted from them (not recorded which). These receptors came from an adult woman who had mild COVID-19 (a few samples of this study predate the infection). Cell type and time point are not known.

A few counts support this clonotype. The chain uses TRBV5-5 and TRBJ1-1; no definite D call. The CDR3 covers 13 residues. Germline values: CDR1 SGHKS, CDR2 YYEKEE (reference sequence). V was cut by 5 bases and J by 5 bases, with 13 bases left in between. The CDR3 reads CASSQAPGTEAFF. CDR3 nucleotides: TGTGCCAGCAGTCAGGCTCCCGGGACTGAAGCTTTCTTT.

This clonotype was seen a few times. The chain is built from TRBV4-2 and TRBJ2-1; the match to TRBD2 covers 9 bases. The CDR3 has 15 residues. With V trimmed by 1 base and J by 5 bases, 3 bases remained unmatched. CDR1 is LGHNA and CDR2 is YNFKEQ in the germline V gene. The CDR3 bases are TGTGCCAGCAGCCAAGGGTCTAGCGGGGACAATGAGCAGTTCTTC. This encodes CASSQGSSGDNEQFF.

This chain connects TRBV5-8 to TRBJ2-6; 10 positions agree with TRBD1. V was clipped by 5 bases and J by 2 bases; unmatched bases: 7. The CDR3 extends over 17 amino acids. The germline CDR1 and CDR2 sequences are SGHTS and YDEGEE. CDR3 loop: CASRSGQGYTGANVLTF. The CDR3 DNA sequence: TGTGCCAGCAGATCGGGACAGGGGTATACTGGGGCCAACGTCCTGACTTTC.

The chain uses TRBV7-6 and TRBJ2-3, with 8 bases that match TRBD1. Germline assignment: CDR1 SGHVS and CDR2 FNYEAQ. The CDR3 is made up of 16 amino acids. Losses at the gene ends were 4 bases for V and 2 bases for J; bases not matched to a gene: 8. The CDR3 DNA reads TGTGCCAGCAGCTCAGGGACAGGCTTAAACACAGATACGCAGTATTTT. It translates to CASSSGTGLNTDTQYF. Variable domain in full (rest from reference TRBV7-6 and TRBJ2-3): GAGVSQSPRYKVTKRGQDVALRCDPISGHVSLYWYRQALGQGPEFLTYFNYEAQQDKSGLPNDRFSAERPEGSISTLTIQRTEQRDSAMYRCASSSGTGLNTDTQYFGPGTRLTVL.

This clonotype was detected only a few times. The chain links TRBV10-3 to TRBJ1-1; D is perhaps TRBD1 (6 bases). The CDR3 extends over 15 amino acids. Germline V gives CDR1 ENHRY, CDR2 SYGVKD. The V and J ends lost 5 bases and 3 bases respectively, with 16 bases between them. DNA for the CDR3: TGTGCCATCAGTACCAGGGGCAGGAGGGACACTGAAGCTTTCTTT. Residues: CAISTRGRRDTEAFF.

This rearrangement joins TRBV3-1 to TRBJ1-6; no definite D call. The CDR3 totals 15 residues. The germline gives CDR1 LGHDT, CDR2 YNNKEL (reference sequence). V lost 1 base, J lost 8 bases, and 12 bases lay in between. CDR3 amino acids: CASSQAVAAYSPLHF. As DNA, the CDR3 is TGTGCCAGCAGCCAAGCCGTCGCAGCTTATTCACCCCTCCACTTT.

The rearrangement links TRBV6-4 to TRBJ2-1; 10 positions match TRBD2. The germline CDR1 and CDR2 sequences are MRHNA and SNTAGT. The CDR3 runs to 15 residues. V dropped 4 bases and J dropped 2; count of bases not matched to a gene: 2. The CDR3: CASSGTSGTYNEQFF. In nucleotides, the CDR3 is TGTGCCAGCAGTGGGACTAGCGGAACCTACAATGAGCAGTTCTTC.

This sequence joins TRBV18 and TRBJ2-1, with 8 positions matching TRBD1. There are 14 residues in the CDR3. In germline, CDR1 is KGHSH, CDR2 LQKENI. V was clipped by 2 bases and J by 7 bases; unmatched bases: 4. Here the CDR3 reads CASSPETGVNEQFF. In DNA form, the CDR3 reads TGTGCCAGCTCACCAGAGACAGGGGTGAATGAGCAGTTCTTC. Based on the CDR3 plus reference TRBV18 and TRBJ2-1, the full variable domain is NAGVMQNPRHLVRRRGQEARLRCSPMKGHSHVYWYRQLPEEGLKFMVYLQKENIIDESGMPKERFSAEFPKEGPSILRIQQVVRGDSAAYFCASSPETGVNEQFFGPGTRLTVL.

The gene calls are TRBV20-1 and TRBJ2-7, with D hard to call. Germline V gene lookup returns CDR1 DFQATT and CDR2 SNEGSKA (reference sequence). The CDR3 is 13 amino acids. The V end was cut by 1 base, the J end by 3 bases, with 10 bases between. DNA of the CDR3: TGCAGTGCTAGAGGGCAGCTAGACTACGAGCAGTACTTC. Translating gives CSARGQLDYEQYF.

This clonotype was observed a handful of times. The CDR3: CASSLGLTGQGGNTIYF. CDR3 sequence (DNA): TGCGCCAGCAGCTTGGGACTGACAGGGCAAGGTGGAAACACCATATATTTT. The chain has TRBV5-1 and TRBJ1-3, with 7 bases aligning to TRBD1. V shed 0 bases, J shed 3 bases, and the junction held 9 bases outside the gene matches. The length of the CDR3 is 17 residues. The germline V gene encodes CDR1 SGHRS and CDR2 YFSETQ.

A few counts support this clonotype. V and J are TRBV2 and TRBJ2-7; D perhaps matches TRBD2 (7 bases). This CDR3 comprises 13 residues. From germline, CDR1 is SNHLY and CDR2 FYNNEI. Trimming took 6 bases from V and 6 from J, leaving 15 bases between them. The CDR3 loop is CASRGGPLGEQYF. CDR3 DNA sequence: TGTGCCAGCAGGGGGGGGCCACTGGGCGAGCAGTACTTC.

This clonotype was detected a few times. This chain joins TRBV20-1 and TRBJ1-3; a weak D match, TRBD1 (6 bases). The CDR3 is 14 residues long. Germline V gene data show CDR1 as DFQATT and CDR2 as SNEGSKA (reference sequence). V lost 5 bases, J lost 0 bases, and 11 bases lay in between. As DNA, the CDR3 is TGCAGTGCTCAGACAGGCACCTCTGGAAACACCATATATTTT. It yields the protein CSAQTGTSGNTIYF.

The chain uses TRBV11-2 and TRBJ1-2; D unclear. The CDR3 covers 13 residues. Germline V lookup: CDR1 SGHAT, CDR2 FQNNGV. The V end lost 7 bases, the J end lost 4 bases, and 13 bases lay between the germline ends. In nucleotides, the CDR3 is TGTGCCAGCATCCCGCCCAATGTCTATGGCTACACCTTC. This encodes CASIPPNVYGYTF.

Only a few counts were recorded for this clonotype. The chain employs TRBV29-1 and TRBJ2-7; D possibly corresponds to TRBD1 (5 bases). The CDR3 consists of 13 residues. V gave up 5 bases and J gave up 5 bases, with 16 bases separating them. The germline V gene encodes CDR1 SQVTM and CDR2 ANQGSEA. The CDR3 bases are TGCAGCGTTTCCCAGGGAAGCGTCAACGAGCAGTACTTC. It specifies CSVSQGSVNEQYF.

This clonotype was seen a handful of times. The rearrangement joins TRBV2 to TRBJ2-2; no definite D call. Germline values: CDR1 SNHLY, CDR2 FYNNEI. The CDR3 is made up of 11 amino acids. V was shortened by 3 bases and J by 6 bases, with 2 bases between the two germline ends. CDR3 sequence: CASSDPGELFF. CDR3 in DNA: TGTGCCAGCAGTGATCCCGGGGAGCTGTTTTTT.

This clonotype turned up a few times. This chain joins TRBV6-2 or TRBV6-3 and TRBJ2-1; 9 bases map to TRBD2. Germline V gives CDR1 MNHEY, CDR2 SVGEGT. The V segment lost 3 bases and the J segment 5 bases; nucleotides outside the gene matches: 11. The length of the CDR3 is 17 residues. As DNA, the CDR3 is TGTGCCAGCAGTTATTTATCGTGGACTAGCGAGAACAATGAGCAGTTCTTC. Protein product: CASSYLSWTSENNEQFF.

The V gene is TRBV12-3 or TRBV12-4, the J gene TRBJ1-2; 7 bases fit TRBD1. The ends lost 6 bases at V and 1 base at J; junction bases unmatched: 8. CDR3 length equals 15 residues. The CDR3 is CASSRGQPSNYGYTF. CDR3 nucleotides: TGTGCCAGCAGCCGGGGACAGCCAAGTAACTATGGCTACACCTTC.

This clonotype was found many times. The chain recombines TRBV12-3 or TRBV12-4 with TRBJ1-2, with a tentative D call TRBD1 (5 bases). Trimming stripped 5 bases from V and 0 bases from J, with 7 bases between. The CDR3 totals 13 residues. The DNA for the CDR3 is TGTGCCAGCAGTCTGACAGCTAACTATGGCTACACCTTC. It specifies CASSLTANYGYTF.

This chain joins TRBV24-1 and TRBJ2-5, with D perhaps TRBD2 (5 bases). The CDR3 runs 15 residues. With 0 bases removed from V and 2 bases from J, the gap between germline ends came to 9 bases. Germline lookup yields CDR1 KGHDR and CDR2 SFDVKD. The CDR3 DNA follows: TGTGCCACCAGTGATTTGAACCGGGGACAAGAGACCCAGTACTTC. Its translation is CATSDLNRGQETQYF.

The chain joins TRBV29-1 to TRBJ1-1, with TRBD1 as a possible D gene (5 bases). This CDR3 comprises 13 residues. Germline V CDR1 and CDR2: SQVTM, ANQGSEA. The ends were cut back, 7 bases at V and 2 bases at J, with 14 bases in the middle. The CDR3 reads CSATGHLNTEAFF. The CDR3 nucleotides are TGCAGCGCCACCGGACACCTAAACACTGAAGCTTTCTTT.

The chain uses TRBV2 and TRBJ1-4; D is uncertain. Germline CDR1 reads SNHLY; CDR2 reads FYNNEI. V was trimmed by 10 bases and J by 0 bases, leaving 15 bases between them. The CDR3 contains 15 residues. CDR3: CATVRTVATNEKLFF. Written as DNA, the CDR3 is TGTGCCACCGTTAGGACGGTTGCAACTAATGAAAAACTGTTTTTT. Looking up the rest from reference TRBV2 and TRBJ1-4 gives the full variable domain: EPEVTQTPSHQVTQMGQEVILRCVPISNHLYFYWYRQILGQKVEFLVSFYNNEISEKSEIFDDQFSVERPDGSNFTLKIRSTKLEDSAMYFCATVRTVATNEKLFFGSGTQLSVL.

This clonotype has a handful of counts. The V call is TRBV6-2 or TRBV6-3, the J call TRBJ2-5; D possibly corresponds to TRBD2 (6 bases). V was shortened by 5 bases and J by 3 bases, with 13 bases between the two germline ends. The germline V gene encodes CDR1 MNHEY and CDR2 SVGEGT. The CDR3 runs to 14 residues. CDR3 sequence (DNA): TGTGCCAGCAGTCTGACTAGTTGGAAAGAGACCCAGTACTTC. Protein product: CASSLTSWKETQYF.

This rearrangement joins TRBV20-1 to TRBJ2-3, with D possibly matching TRBD2 (5 bases). This CDR3 has 15 amino acids. Per germline, CDR1 DFQATT and CDR2 SNEGSKA (reference sequence). Trimming shortened V by 1 base and J by 4 bases, and 15 bases separated the two germline ends. CDR3 region: CSARADLFGSDTQYF. The CDR3 bases are TGCAGTGCTAGAGCGGACTTGTTTGGCTCAGATACGCAGTATTTT.